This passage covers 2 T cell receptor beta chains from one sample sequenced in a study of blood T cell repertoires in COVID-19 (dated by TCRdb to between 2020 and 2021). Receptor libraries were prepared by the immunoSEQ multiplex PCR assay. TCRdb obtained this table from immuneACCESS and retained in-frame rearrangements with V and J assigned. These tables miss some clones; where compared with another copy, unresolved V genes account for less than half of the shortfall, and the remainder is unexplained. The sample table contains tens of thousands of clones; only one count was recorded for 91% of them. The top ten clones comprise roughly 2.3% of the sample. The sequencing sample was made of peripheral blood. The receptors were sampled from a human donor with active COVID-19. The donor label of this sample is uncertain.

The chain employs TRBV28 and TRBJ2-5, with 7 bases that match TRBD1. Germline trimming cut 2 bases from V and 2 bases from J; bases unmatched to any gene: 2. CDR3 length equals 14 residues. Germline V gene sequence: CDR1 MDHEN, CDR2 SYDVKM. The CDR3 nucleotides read TGTGCCAGCAGTTTAAGACAGGGTCAAGAGACCCAGTACTTC. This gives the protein CASSLRQGQETQYF. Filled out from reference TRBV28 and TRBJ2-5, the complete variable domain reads DVKVTQSSRYLVKRTGEKVFLECVQDMDHENMFWYRQDPGLGLRLIYFSYDVKMKEKGDIPEGYSVSREKKERFSLILESASTNQTSMYLCASSLRQGQETQYFGPGTRLLVL.

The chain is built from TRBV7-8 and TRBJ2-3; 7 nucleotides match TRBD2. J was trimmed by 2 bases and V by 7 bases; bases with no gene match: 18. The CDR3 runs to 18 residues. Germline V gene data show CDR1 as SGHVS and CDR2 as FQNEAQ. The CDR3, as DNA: TGTGCCAGCACCCCAGCGGGGTGGGAAGGGACTAACACAGATACGCAGTATTTT. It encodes CASTPAGWEGTNTDTQYF.